These 25 T cell receptor beta chains were all obtained from the same sample, sequenced in a study of Graves' ophthalmopathy and Graves' hyperthyroidism. Researchers took RNA transcripts and amplified TCR beta CDR3 regions from them. The workflow started with a first-round RT-PCR run with HTBI primers and then moved on to a second-round multiplex PCR. Each CDR3 protein gets one entry after TCRdb re-called the multiplex PCR reads with MiXCR. The sample consists of about 740,000 distinct CDR3 sequences, about 44% of them appearing once. The material sequenced was peripheral blood. These receptors were collected from an adult man with Graves' ophthalmopathy.

Notes on this clonotype: This sequence may be a read error, since a much larger clone differs from it by one base. The chain uses TRBV7-4 and TRBJ2-7; the D call may be TRBD1 or TRBD2 (5 bases each). From germline, CDR1 is SGHVT and CDR2 SQSDAQ. The V end lost 1 base, the J end lost 3 bases, and 16 bases lay between the germline ends. The CDR3 is 16 amino acids. CDR3 nucleotides: TGTGCCAGCAGCTTAGATCGGGGCCTGGACTTCTACGAGCAGTACTTC. The encoded protein is CASSLDRGLDFYEQYF.

This rearrangement joins TRBV25-1 to TRBJ1-5, with D possibly TRBD1 on 5 matching bases. V dropped 2 bases and J dropped 4 bases, with 9 bases sitting between them. CDR3 length: 14 amino acids. From germline, CDR1 is MGHDK and CDR2 SYGVNS. CDR3 in amino acids: CASSERGVNQPQHF. CDR3 bases: TGTGCCAGCAGTGAACGGGGCGTAAATCAGCCCCAGCATTTT.

This clonotype was picked up many times. V gene TRBV29-1 combines with J gene TRBJ2-7, with D maybe TRBD1 (5 bases). Trimming shortened V by 0 bases and J by 2 bases, and 14 bases separated the two germline ends. The CDR3 extends over 15 amino acids. The germline gives CDR1 SQVTM, CDR2 ANQGSEA. The CDR3 nucleotides read TGCAGCGTTGAAGACATGGCAGGGAAGCCCTACGAGCAGTACTTC. It codes for CSVEDMAGKPYEQYF.

This clonotype has only a few counts. The chain combines TRBV19 with TRBJ1-3; D perhaps matches TRBD1 (5 bases). Deletions cut 6 bases from V and 3 bases from J, with 15 bases between. CDR1 and CDR2 (germline): LNHDA, SQIVND (reference sequence). The CDR3 length is 15 residues. CDR3 in amino acids: CASRKGISSGNTIYF. In nucleotides, the CDR3 is TGTGCCAGTAGAAAGGGGATTTCAAGTGGAAACACCATATATTTT.

This clonotype occurred many times. The genes are TRBV9 and TRBJ1-2; D is possibly TRBD1 (5 bases). Germline V gene lookup returns CDR1 SGDLS and CDR2 YYNGEE. Trimming shortened V by 3 bases and J by 4 bases, and 10 bases separated the two germline ends. The CDR3 has 13 amino acids. The CDR3 region has the DNA TGTGCCAGCAGCGGAGGACAAGTCTATGGCTACACCTTC. This sequence encodes CASSGGQVYGYTF.

There are many counts of this clonotype. J is TRBJ2-7 and V is TRBV11-3, with 7 bases fitting TRBD1. V was clipped by 1 base and J by 2 bases; unmatched bases: 5. Germline lookup yields CDR1 SGHNT and CDR2 YENEEA. This CDR3 has 15 amino acids. The CDR3 sequence: CASSLGQGSTYEQYF. The CDR3 DNA follows: TGTGCCAGCAGCTTAGGACAGGGCAGTACCTACGAGCAGTACTTC.

Only one count was recorded for this clonotype. A single base separates this from a much larger clone, so it may be a read error. J is TRBJ2-7 and V is TRBV1; TRBD1 was called by the table and not checked on the DNA. TRBV1 is annotated as a pseudogene. CDR3 size: 13 residues. The chain's CDR3 is CSVLREEAYEQYF. Written as DNA, the CDR3 is TGCAGCGTTCTCCGGGAAGAGGCCTACGAGCAGTACTTC.

This chain uses TRBV10-3 with TRBJ1-4, with D perhaps matching TRBD1 (5 bases). Trimming left V 10 bases short and J 6 bases short, with 15 bases between. In germline, CDR1 is ENHRY, CDR2 SYGVKD. The CDR3 totals 13 residues. DNA for the CDR3: TGTGCCACCGAGGGGAGGAAGGATGAAAAACTGTTTTTT. Translated, it gives CATEGRKDEKLFF.

V usage is TRBV7-9 and J usage is TRBJ2-2; perhaps TRBD2 as D (5 bases). Per the germline V gene, CDR1 is SEHNR and CDR2 is FQNEAQ (reference sequence). This CDR3 contains 13 residues. The V end lost 9 bases, the J end lost 6 bases, and 14 bases lay between the germline ends. CDR3 in DNA: TGTGCCAGTAGTATTGCGGGCGCCGGGGAGCTGTTTTTT. Translated: CASSIAGAGELFF.

This clonotype showed up just a few times. Sequence at one end of the junction differs from germline and may be a read error. The chain combines TRBV11-2 with TRBJ1-1; D call uncertain. The germline V gene encodes CDR1 SGHAT and CDR2 FQNNGV. The CDR3 is made up of 14 amino acids. Here the CDR3 DNA reads TGCGCCAGCAGCCAAGGAGGTGAGAACACTGAAGCTTTCTTT. Translated, it gives CASSQGGENTEAFF.

On this clonotype itself: At one end, the junction sequence differs from germline, possibly due to a read error. The V and J genes are TRBV10-2 and TRBJ1-5, with 9 positions matching TRBD1. This CDR3 contains 15 residues. Germline CDR1 is WSHSY and CDR2 is SAAADI. The CDR3 DNA reads TGTGCCAGCAGCGCCAACCGTGACAGGGGGGAGACCCAGCATTTT. Protein: CASSANRDRGETQHF.

The chain is built from TRBV11-1 and TRBJ2-2, with 7 bases aligning to TRBD2. Germline V gene sequence: CDR1 SGHAT, CDR2 FQDESV (reference sequence). J gave up 7 bases and V 5 bases, and 19 bases lay outside the gene matches. This CDR3 has 18 residues. The CDR3 loop is CASSQSTREWETSGELFF. The CDR3 nucleotides are TGTGCCAGCAGCCAATCCACGCGGGAGTGGGAAACGAGCGGGGAGCTGTTTTTT.

This clonotype has at least ten counts. The J gene is TRBJ2-7, the V gene TRBV7-2; D possibly uses TRBD1 or TRBD2 (7 bases each). Trimming removed 3 bases at V and 0 bases at J, with 15 bases between. CDR1 is SGHTA, CDR2 FQGNSA, per germline. This CDR3 spans 16 amino acids. This CDR3 is CASSLGGDSPSYEQYF. In DNA, the CDR3 is TGTGCCAGCAGCTTGGGGGGGGACAGTCCCTCCTACGAGCAGTACTTC. Based on the CDR3 plus reference TRBV7-2 and TRBJ2-7, the full variable domain is GAGVSQSPSNKVTEKGKDVELRCDPISGHTALYWYRQSLGQGLEFLIYFQGNSAPDKSGLPSDRFSAERTGGSVSTLTIQRTQQEDSAVYLCASSLGGDSPSYEQYFGPGTRLTVT.

The V call is TRBV25-1, the J call TRBJ1-1, with D possibly matching TRBD1 (6 bases). CDR1 is MGHDK and CDR2 is SYGVNS in the germline V gene. V was cut by 7 bases and J by 3 bases, with 21 bases left in between. There are 16 residues in the CDR3. The CDR3 region has the DNA TGTGCCAGCAAAAAACAGGGTTCCTTGGGGGACACTGAAGCTTTCTTT. This encodes CASKKQGSLGDTEAFF.

J is TRBJ2-7 and V is TRBV7-9; 10 bases are shared with TRBD1. The CDR3 has 15 residues. CDR1 SEHNR and CDR2 FQNEAQ come from the germline V gene (reference sequence). V gave up 5 bases and J gave up 2 bases; unmatched junction bases: 6. CDR3 sequence reads: CASSPGTGAAYEQYF. The CDR3 region has the DNA TGTGCCAGCAGCCCGGGGACAGGGGCAGCCTACGAGCAGTACTTC.

The chain couples TRBV3-1 to TRBJ1-5; D not resolved. The ends were cut back, 0 bases at V and 7 bases at J, with 13 bases in the middle. Germline CDR1 reads LGHDT; CDR2 reads YNNKEL (reference sequence). This CDR3 is built from 15 residues. The CDR3 loop is CASSQDYTGRQPQHF. The CDR3 region has the DNA TGTGCCAGCAGCCAAGATTACACGGGGAGGCAGCCCCAGCATTTT.

With respect to this clonotype: The junction shows a germline mismatch at one end, possibly a read error. The chain joins TRBV24-1 to TRBJ1-5; no reliable D call. The germline V gene encodes CDR1 KGHDR and CDR2 SFDVKD. The CDR3 length is 15 residues. CDR3 residues: CASSPWIGSRQPQHF. The CDR3 DNA sequence: TGTGCCAGCAGTCCCTGGATTGGGAGCCGGCAGCCCCAGCATTTT.

This clonotype was recorded a few times. The gene calls are TRBV10-3 and TRBJ1-1, with D unresolved. The germline V and J ends were trimmed by 10 bases and 1 base, with 13 bases remaining between them. Germline CDR1 is ENHRY and CDR2 is SYGVKD. This CDR3 has 13 amino acids. The CDR3 sequence is CASSRRQNTEAFF. For the CDR3, the DNA is TGTGCCAGTTCGCGCCGACAGAACACTGAAGCTTTCTTT.

Turning to this clonotype: A much more abundant neighbour one base away suggests this may be a read error. This chain connects TRBV10-3 to TRBJ1-5; the D is unclear. The CDR3 length is 16 residues. The V gene lost 5 bases and the J gene lost 4 bases, with 18 bases spanning the gap. Per the germline V gene, CDR1 is ENHRY and CDR2 is SYGVKD. The CDR3 DNA reads TGTGCCATCAGTCAAACCCTAGGCACCTTAAATCAGCCCCAGCATTTT. Residues: CAISQTLGTLNQPQHF.

The rearrangement links TRBV7-9 to TRBJ2-7; no definite D call. Looked up from germline, CDR1 is SEHNR and CDR2 is FQNEAQ (reference sequence). The V gene lost 10 bases and the J gene lost 5 bases, with 18 bases spanning the gap. This CDR3 has 13 amino acids. CDR3 in DNA: TGTGCCACCAGTGATTCGGCGAGGAACGAGCAGTACTTC. This sequence encodes CATSDSARNEQYF.

This clonotype was detected a few times. The chain links TRBV7-2 to TRBJ2-6, with 10 positions matching TRBD2. Per germline, CDR1 SGHTA and CDR2 FQGNSA. J was trimmed by 4 bases and V by 0 bases; bases with no gene match: 6. This CDR3 comprises 18 residues. CDR3 DNA sequence: TGTGCCAGCAGCTTAGCTCCTAGCGGGAGTTTCGGGGCCAACGTCCTGACTTTC. This translates into CASSLAPSGSFGANVLTF.

V and J are TRBV29-1 and TRBJ1-2, with 10 bases matching TRBD1. CDR3 size: 17 residues. Germline-derived CDR1 and CDR2 are SQVTM and ANQGSEA. With V trimmed by 4 bases and J by 2 bases, 13 bases remained unmatched. The CDR3 is CSVGGQGVASENYGYTF. The CDR3 DNA reads TGCAGCGTTGGCGGACAGGGGGTGGCGAGTGAAAACTATGGCTACACCTTC.

The genes are TRBV29-1 and TRBJ1-2, with TRBD1 matching over 7 bases. The CDR3 extends over 14 amino acids. Germline values: CDR1 SQVTM, CDR2 ANQGSEA. The V gene end was trimmed by 3 bases and the J gene end by 8 bases; junction bases not matched to a gene: 12. CDR3 sequence reads: CSVDSVDRAWGYTF. The CDR3 nucleotides are TGCAGCGTTGATTCTGTCGACAGGGCCTGGGGCTACACCTTC.

At least ten counts were recorded for this clonotype. The genes are TRBV25-1 and TRBJ2-2, with 7 positions matching TRBD2. The CDR3 is made up of 14 amino acids. V trimming: 7 bases; J trimming: 5 bases; junction bases outside the gene matches: 7. Germline CDR1 MGHDK, CDR2 SYGVNS. CDR3 nucleotides: TGTGCCAGCACCTGGCTAGCGGAAACCGGGGAGCTGTTTTTT. This sequence encodes CASTWLAETGELFF.

The table lists this clonotype with many counts. This rearrangement joins TRBV11-2 to TRBJ2-5, with D unclear. This CDR3 is built from 12 residues. Germline lookup yields CDR1 SGHAT and CDR2 FQNNGV. The ends were cut back, 4 bases at V and 7 bases at J, with 10 bases in the middle. CDR3 protein: CASSSRYGTQYF. The CDR3 nucleotides are TGTGCCAGCAGCTCACGGTACGGGACCCAGTACTTC.